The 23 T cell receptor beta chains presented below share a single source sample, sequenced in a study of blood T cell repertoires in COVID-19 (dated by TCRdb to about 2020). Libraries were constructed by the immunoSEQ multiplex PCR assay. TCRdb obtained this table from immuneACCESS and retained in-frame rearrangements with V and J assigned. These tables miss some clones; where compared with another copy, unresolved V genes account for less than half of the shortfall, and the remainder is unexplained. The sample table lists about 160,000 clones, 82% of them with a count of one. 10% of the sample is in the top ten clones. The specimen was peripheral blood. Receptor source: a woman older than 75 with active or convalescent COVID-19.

CDR3 region: CASSLIDSKSGNTIYF. CDR3 nucleotide sequence: TGCGCCAGCAGCTTGATCGACAGTAAATCTGGAAACACCATATATTTT. The chain has TRBV5-1 and TRBJ1-3, with a possible D match to TRBD1 (5 bases). Germline V gene sequence: CDR1 SGHRS, CDR2 YFSETQ. The CDR3 is 16 residues long. With 1 base removed from V and 1 base from J, the gap between germline ends came to 12 bases.

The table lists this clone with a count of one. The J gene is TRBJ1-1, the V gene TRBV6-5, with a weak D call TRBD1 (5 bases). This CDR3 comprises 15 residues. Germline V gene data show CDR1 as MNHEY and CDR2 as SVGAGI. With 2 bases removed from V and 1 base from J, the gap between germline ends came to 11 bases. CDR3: CASSYDRTGNTEAFF. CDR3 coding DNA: TGTGCCAGCAGTTACGACAGAACAGGGAACACTGAAGCTTTCTTT.

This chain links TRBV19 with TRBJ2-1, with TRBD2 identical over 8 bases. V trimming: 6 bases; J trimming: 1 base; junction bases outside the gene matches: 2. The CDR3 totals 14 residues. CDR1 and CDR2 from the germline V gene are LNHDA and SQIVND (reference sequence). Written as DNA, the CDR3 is TGTGCCAGTAGGACGGGAGGGTCCTACAATGAGCAGTTCTTC. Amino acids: CASRTGGSYNEQFF.

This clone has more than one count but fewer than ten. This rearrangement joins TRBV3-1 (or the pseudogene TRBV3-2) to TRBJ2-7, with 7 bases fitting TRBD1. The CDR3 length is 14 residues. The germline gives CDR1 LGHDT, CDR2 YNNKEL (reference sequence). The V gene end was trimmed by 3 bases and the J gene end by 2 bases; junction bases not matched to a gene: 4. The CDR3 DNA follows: TGTGCCAGCAGCCACCTCGGGACAGCCTACGAGCAGTACTTC. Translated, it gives CASSHLGTAYEQYF.

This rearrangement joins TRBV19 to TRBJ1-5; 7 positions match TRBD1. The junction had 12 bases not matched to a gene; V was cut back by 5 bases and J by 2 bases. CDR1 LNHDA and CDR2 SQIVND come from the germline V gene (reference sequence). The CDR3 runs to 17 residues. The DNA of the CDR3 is TGTGCCAGTAGTCTTCAGACAGGGCTGGGGGGCAATCAGCCCCAGCATTTT. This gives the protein CASSLQTGLGGNQPQHF.

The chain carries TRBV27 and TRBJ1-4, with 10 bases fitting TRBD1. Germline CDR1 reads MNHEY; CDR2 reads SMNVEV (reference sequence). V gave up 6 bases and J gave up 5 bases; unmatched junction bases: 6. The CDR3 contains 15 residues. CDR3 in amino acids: CASRQPGQGNEKLFF. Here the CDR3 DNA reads TGTGCCAGCAGGCAACCGGGACAGGGGAATGAAAAACTGTTTTTT.

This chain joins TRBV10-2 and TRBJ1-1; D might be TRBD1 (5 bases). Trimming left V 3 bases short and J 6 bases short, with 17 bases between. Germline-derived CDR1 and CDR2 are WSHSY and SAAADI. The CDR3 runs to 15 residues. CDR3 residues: CASSEQVLKGAEAFF. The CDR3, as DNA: TGCGCCAGCAGTGAACAGGTGCTTAAAGGTGCTGAAGCTTTCTTT.

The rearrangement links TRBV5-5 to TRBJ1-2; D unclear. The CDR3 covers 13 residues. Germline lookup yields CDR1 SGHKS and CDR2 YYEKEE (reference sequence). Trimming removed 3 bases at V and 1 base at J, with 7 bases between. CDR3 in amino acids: CASSSQVNYGYTF. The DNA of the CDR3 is TGTGCCAGCAGCTCCCAGGTTAACTATGGCTACACCTTC.

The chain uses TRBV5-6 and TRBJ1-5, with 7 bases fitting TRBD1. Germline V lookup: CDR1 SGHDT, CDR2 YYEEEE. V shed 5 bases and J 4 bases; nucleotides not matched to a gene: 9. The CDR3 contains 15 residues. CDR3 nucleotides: TGTGCCAGCAGTTCCTCGAACAGGGGTAATCAGCCCCAGCATTTT. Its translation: CASSSSNRGNQPQHF.

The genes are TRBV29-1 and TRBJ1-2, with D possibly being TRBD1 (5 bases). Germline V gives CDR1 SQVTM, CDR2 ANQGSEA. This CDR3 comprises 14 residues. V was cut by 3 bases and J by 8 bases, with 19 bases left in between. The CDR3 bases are TGCAGCGTTGATCGTGGCAGGGCCCTAGGGGGCTACACCTTC. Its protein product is CSVDRGRALGGYTF. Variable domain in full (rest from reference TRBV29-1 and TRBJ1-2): SAVISQKPSRDICQRGTSLTIQCQVDSQVTMMFWYRQQPGQSLTLIATANQGSEATYESGFVIDKFPISRPNLTFSTLTVSNMSPEDSSIYLCSVDRGRALGGYTFGSGTRLTVV.

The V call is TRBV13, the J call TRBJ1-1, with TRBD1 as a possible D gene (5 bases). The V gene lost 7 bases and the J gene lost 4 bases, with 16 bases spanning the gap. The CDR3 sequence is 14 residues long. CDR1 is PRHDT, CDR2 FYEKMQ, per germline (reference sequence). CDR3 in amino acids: CASTPGGAFTEAFF. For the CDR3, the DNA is TGTGCCAGCACCCCGGGTGGGGCGTTCACTGAAGCTTTCTTT.

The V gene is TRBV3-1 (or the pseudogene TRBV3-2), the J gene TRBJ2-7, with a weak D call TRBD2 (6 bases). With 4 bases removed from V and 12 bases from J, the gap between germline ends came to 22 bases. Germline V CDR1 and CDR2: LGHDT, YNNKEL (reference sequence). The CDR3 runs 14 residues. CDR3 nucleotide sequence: TGTGCCAGCAGCCGCGGAAATGTACCGGACTACGGGTACTTC. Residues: CASSRGNVPDYGYF.

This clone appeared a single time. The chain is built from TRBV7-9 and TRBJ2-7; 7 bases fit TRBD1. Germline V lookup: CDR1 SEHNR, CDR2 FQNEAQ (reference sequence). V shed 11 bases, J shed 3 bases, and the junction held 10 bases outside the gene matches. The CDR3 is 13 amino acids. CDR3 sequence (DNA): TGTGCCGTCCGGTCCGGGACAGACTACGAGCAGTACTTC. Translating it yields CAVRSGTDYEQYF.

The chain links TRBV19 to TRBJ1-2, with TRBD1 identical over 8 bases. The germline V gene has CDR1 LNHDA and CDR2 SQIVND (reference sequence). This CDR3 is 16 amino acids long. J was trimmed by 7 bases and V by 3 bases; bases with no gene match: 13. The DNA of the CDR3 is TGTGCCAGTAGTATCGATACTGGACAGGGTTCTTTTGGCTACACCTTC. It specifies CASSIDTGQGSFGYTF.

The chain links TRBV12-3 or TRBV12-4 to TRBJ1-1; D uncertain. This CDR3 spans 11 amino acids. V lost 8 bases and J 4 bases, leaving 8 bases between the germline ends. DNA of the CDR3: TGTGCCAGCCGTTCGGGCACTGAAGCTTTCTTT. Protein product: CASRSGTEAFF.

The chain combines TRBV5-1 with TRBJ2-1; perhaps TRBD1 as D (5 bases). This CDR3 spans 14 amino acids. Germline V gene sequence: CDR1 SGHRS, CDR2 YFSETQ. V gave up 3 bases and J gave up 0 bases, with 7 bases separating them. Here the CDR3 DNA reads TGCGCCAGCAGCTATGACAGCTCCTACAATGAGCAGTTCTTC. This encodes CASSYDSSYNEQFF.

The CDR3 region is CASSLAVFMNTEAFF. The CDR3 bases are TGCGCCAGCAGCTTGGCAGTGTTCATGAACACTGAAGCTTTCTTT. J is TRBJ1-1 and V is TRBV5-1; D ambiguous. Germline-derived CDR1 and CDR2 are SGHRS and YFSETQ. V lost 0 bases and J 0 bases, leaving 9 bases between the germline ends. The CDR3 has 15 amino acids.

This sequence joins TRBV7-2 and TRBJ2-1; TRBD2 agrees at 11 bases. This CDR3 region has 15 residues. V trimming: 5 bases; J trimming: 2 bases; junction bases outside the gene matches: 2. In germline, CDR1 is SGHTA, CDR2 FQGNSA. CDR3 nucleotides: TGTGCCAGCAGCCCGACTAGCGGGACCTACAATGAGCAGTTCTTC. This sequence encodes CASSPTSGTYNEQFF.

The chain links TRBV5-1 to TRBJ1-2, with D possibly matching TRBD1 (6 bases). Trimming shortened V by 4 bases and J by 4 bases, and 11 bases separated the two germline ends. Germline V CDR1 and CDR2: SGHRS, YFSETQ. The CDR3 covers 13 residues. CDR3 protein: CASSEQGLYGYTF. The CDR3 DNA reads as TGCGCCAGCAGCGAACAGGGCCTCTATGGCTACACCTTC.

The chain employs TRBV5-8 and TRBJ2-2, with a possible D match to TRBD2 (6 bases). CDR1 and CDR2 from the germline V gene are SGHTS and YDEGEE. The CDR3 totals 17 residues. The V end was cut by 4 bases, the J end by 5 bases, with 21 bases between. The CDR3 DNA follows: TGTGCCAGCAGCCTGCGGGGCAGAGCGAGAGGAACCGGGGAGCTGTTTTTT. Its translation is CASSLRGRARGTGELFF. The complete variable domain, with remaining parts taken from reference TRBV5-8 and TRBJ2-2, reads EAGVTQSPTHLIKTRGQQATLRCSPISGHTSVYWYQQALGLGLQFLLWYDEGEERNRGNFPPRFSGRQFPNYSSELNVNALELEDSALYLCASSLRGRARGTGELFFGEGSRLTVL.

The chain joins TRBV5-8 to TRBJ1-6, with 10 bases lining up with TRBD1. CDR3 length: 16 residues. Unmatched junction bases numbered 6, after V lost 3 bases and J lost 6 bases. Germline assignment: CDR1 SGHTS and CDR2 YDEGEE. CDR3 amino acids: CASSSHWTGGNSPLHF. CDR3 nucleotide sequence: TGTGCCAGCAGCTCCCATTGGACAGGGGGTAATTCACCCCTCCACTTT.

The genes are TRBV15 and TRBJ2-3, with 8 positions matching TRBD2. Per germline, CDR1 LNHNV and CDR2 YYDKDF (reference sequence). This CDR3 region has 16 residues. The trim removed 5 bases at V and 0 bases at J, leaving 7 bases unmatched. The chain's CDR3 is CATSLGGAASTDTQYF. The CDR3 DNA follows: TGTGCCACCAGCCTCGGGGGGGCTGCGAGCACAGATACGCAGTATTTT.

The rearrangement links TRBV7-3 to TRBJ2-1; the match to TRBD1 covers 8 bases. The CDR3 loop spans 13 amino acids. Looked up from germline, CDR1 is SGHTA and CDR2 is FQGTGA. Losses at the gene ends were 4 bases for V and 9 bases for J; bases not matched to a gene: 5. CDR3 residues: CASSSDRVGEQFF. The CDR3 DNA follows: TGTGCCAGCAGCTCGGACAGGGTGGGTGAGCAGTTCTTC. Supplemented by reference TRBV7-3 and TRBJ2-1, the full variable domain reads GAGVSQTPSNKVTEKGKYVELRCDPISGHTALYWYRQSLGQGPEFLIYFQGTGAADDSGLPNDRFFAVRPEGSVSTLKIQRTERGDSAVYLCASSSDRVGEQFFGPGTRLTVL.